The 13 T cell receptor beta chains below all came from one sample that was sequenced in a study of blood T cell repertoires in COVID-19. Data came from immunoSEQ multiplex PCR; TCRdb stores just in-frame clones and leaves some out. The profile shows 160,000 or so clones, approximately 81% of them singletons. Specimen: PBMCs or T cells enriched from blood (not recorded which). Receptor source: a man between 60 and 70 years old who had recovered from COVID-19.

The V and J genes are TRBV6-2 or TRBV6-3 and TRBJ2-3; the match to TRBD2 covers 9 bases. The CDR3 extends over 17 amino acids. Germline values: CDR1 MNHEY, CDR2 SVGEGT. V lost 0 bases to trimming and J lost 2 bases; unmatched junction nucleotides: 6. CDR3 nucleotides: TGTGCCAGCAGTTACTCGACCGCGGGGGGGAACACAGATACGCAGTATTTT. Translated: CASSYSTAGGNTDTQYF.

This clone was recorded a few times. This chain joins TRBV7-9 and TRBJ1-3; 7 nucleotides line up with TRBD1. This CDR3 is 15 amino acids long. V shed 3 bases and J 0 bases; nucleotides not matched to a gene: 2. CDR1 is SEHNR, CDR2 FQNEAQ, per germline (reference sequence). The CDR3: CASSLTGNSGNTIYF. CDR3 coding DNA: TGTGCCAGCAGCTTGACAGGGAACTCTGGAAACACCATATATTTT. Filled out from reference TRBV7-9 and TRBJ1-3, the complete variable domain reads DTGVSQNPRHKITKRGQNVTFRCDPISEHNRLYWYRQTLGQGPEFLTYFQNEAQLEKSRLLSDRFSAERPKGSFSTLEIQRTEQGDSAMYLCASSLTGNSGNTIYFGEGSWLTVV.

The chain has TRBV11-1 and TRBJ2-7; TRBD2 aligns across 7 bases. CDR3 size: 13 residues. Germline V lookup: CDR1 SGHAT, CDR2 FQDESV (reference sequence). V shed 1 base and J 3 bases; nucleotides not matched to a gene: 0. Written as DNA, the CDR3 is TGTGCCAGCAGCTTAGGGGGGGGCTACGAGCAGTACTTC. Translating gives CASSLGGGYEQYF.

V is TRBV5-1 and J is TRBJ1-2, with 10 bases aligning to TRBD1. With V trimmed by 0 bases and J by 8 bases, 4 bases remained unmatched. The CDR3 has 14 amino acids. Germline V CDR1 and CDR2: SGHRS, YFSETQ. The DNA for the CDR3 is TGCGCCAGCAGCTTGGAAGGGACAGGGGAGGGCTACACCTTC. Translating gives CASSLEGTGEGYTF.

J is TRBJ1-3 and V is TRBV9; TRBD1 aligns across 10 bases. Trimming cost V 3 bases and J 1 base; bases outside gene matches: 7. This CDR3 is built from 17 residues. From germline, CDR1 is SGDLS and CDR2 YYNGEE. In nucleotides, the CDR3 is TGTGCCAGCAGCGGACAGACAGGGGGCATTTCTGGAAACACCATATATTTT. Translated: CASSGQTGGISGNTIYF.

This chain links TRBV12-5 with TRBJ2-1, with 7 bases that match TRBD1. Germline CDR1 LGHNT, CDR2 FRNRAP. CDR3 size: 14 residues. V lost 1 base, J lost 7 bases, and 4 bases stayed unmatched. CDR3 in amino acids: CASGLGQGENEQFF. CDR3 in DNA: TGTGCTAGTGGTTTGGGACAGGGAGAGAATGAGCAGTTCTTC.

This CDR3 is CASSEIVGTVNTEAFF. Here the CDR3 DNA reads TGTGCCAGCAGTGAAATAGTCGGGACAGTGAACACTGAAGCTTTCTTT. V is TRBV6-1 and J is TRBJ1-1, with TRBD1 matching over 7 bases. Germline V gene data show CDR1 as MNHNS and CDR2 as SASEGT. With 2 bases clipped from V and 0 bases from J, the junction kept 6 bases outside the gene matches. This CDR3 has 16 amino acids.

The V call is TRBV19, the J call TRBJ2-5; possible D gene TRBD1, 6 bases. The CDR3 contains 14 residues. V shed 6 bases and J shed 1 base, with 12 bases lying between them. Germline V gene sequence: CDR1 LNHDA, CDR2 SQIVND (reference sequence). The CDR3 DNA reads TGTGCCAGTAGGGTCTCAGGGGCCCAAGAGACCCAGTACTTC. Amino acids: CASRVSGAQETQYF.

The chain has TRBV15 and TRBJ2-1; 8 nucleotides agree with TRBD1. Germline V gene sequence: CDR1 LNHNV, CDR2 YYDKDF (reference sequence). The V and J ends lost 0 bases and 6 bases, in that order; junction bases with no gene match: 7. This CDR3 has 16 residues. The CDR3 bases are TGTGCCACCAGCAGAGAAGTGACAGGGGCGGTCAATGAGCAGTTCTTC. This sequence encodes CATSREVTGAVNEQFF.

The rearrangement links TRBV3-1 (or the pseudogene TRBV3-2) to TRBJ1-2; D call uncertain. The CDR3 runs 15 residues. Germline CDR1 and CDR2: LGHDT and YNNKEL (reference sequence). Trimming removed 1 base at V and 6 bases at J, with 15 bases between. The CDR3 DNA reads as TGTGCCAGCAGCCAAGCTTCCGGGGATAAAAATGGCTACACCTTC. Its protein product is CASSQASGDKNGYTF.

The V and J genes are TRBV4-1 and TRBJ1-6; D unresolved. The germline gives CDR1 MGHRA, CDR2 YSYEKL. The CDR3 is 14 amino acids. The V end lost 0 bases, the J end lost 15 bases, and 15 bases lay between the germline ends. In DNA form, the CDR3 reads TGCGCCAGCAGCCAAGATGTCGGCCCCGGACTCCTCCACTTT. Its translation: CASSQDVGPGLLHF.

A few counts support this clone. The rearrangement joins TRBV24-1 to TRBJ2-1; 10 bases align to TRBD1. Germline CDR1 reads KGHDR; CDR2 reads SFDVKD. The ends lost 4 bases at V and 7 bases at J; junction bases unmatched: 12. This CDR3 has 17 amino acids. The CDR3 DNA is TGTGCCACCAGTGAAACCGGCATGGGACAGGGGAGGAATGAGCAGTTCTTC. The encoded protein is CATSETGMGQGRNEQFF.

This clone was counted many times. The V call is TRBV5-5, the J call TRBJ2-5; D is undetermined. CDR1 SGHKS and CDR2 YYEKEE come from the germline V gene (reference sequence). The CDR3 sequence is 13 residues long. With 1 base removed from V and 4 bases from J, the gap between germline ends came to 8 bases. The CDR3 region has the DNA TGTGCCAGCAGCTTGATGAGAAGAGAGACCCAGTACTTC. This gives the protein CASSLMRRETQYF.